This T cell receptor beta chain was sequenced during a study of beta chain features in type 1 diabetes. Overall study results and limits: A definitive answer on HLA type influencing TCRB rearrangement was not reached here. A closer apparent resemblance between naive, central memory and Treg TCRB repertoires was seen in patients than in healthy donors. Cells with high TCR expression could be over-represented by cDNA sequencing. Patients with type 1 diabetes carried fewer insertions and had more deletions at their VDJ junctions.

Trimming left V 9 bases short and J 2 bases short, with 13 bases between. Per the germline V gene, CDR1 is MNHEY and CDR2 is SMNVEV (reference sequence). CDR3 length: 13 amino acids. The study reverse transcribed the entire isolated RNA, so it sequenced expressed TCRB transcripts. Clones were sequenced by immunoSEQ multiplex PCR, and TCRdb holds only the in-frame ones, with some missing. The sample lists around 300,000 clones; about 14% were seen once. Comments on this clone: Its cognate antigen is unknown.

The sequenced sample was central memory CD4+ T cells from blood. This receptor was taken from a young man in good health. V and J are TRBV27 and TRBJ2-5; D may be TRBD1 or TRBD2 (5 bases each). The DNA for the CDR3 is TGTGCCAGTGCGCACAGGACTCAAGAGACCCAGTACTTC. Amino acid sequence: CASAHRTQETQYF.